The clone carrying this T cell receptor beta chain was recorded once. Its antigen is as yet unknown. This entry belongs to a study of cytomegalovirus exposure and HLA in healthy donors. General study results and limits: Later analysis placed DRB1 highest and HLA-C lowest in TCR association rates, which differed by HLA locus.

This PCR relied on a set of 60 Vbeta primers and 13 Jbeta primers. The table came from immunoSEQ multiplex PCR; TCRdb's copy has only in-frame clones and leaves some out. Of 75,000 to 95,000 clones listed, approximately 66% were seen once; the top ten hold 3% to 5%. CDR3 length: 13 amino acids. V lost 8 bases to trimming and J lost 5 bases; unmatched junction nucleotides: 5. Germline loops: CDR1 WNHNN, CDR2 SYGVQD (reference sequence). Sequencing was performed on PBMCs. This chain links TRBV10-1 with TRBJ2-5; TRBD2 matches at 10 bases. This TCR was recovered from a man between 25 and 39 years old in good health and CMV-seronegative. This chain's CDR3 is CASSEREGETQYF. The CDR3 nucleotides read TGCGCCAGCTCAGAGCGGGAGGGGGAGACCCAGTACTTC.